The following is a TCR beta chain sequence with its context. Its antigen is still unknown. The data are from a study of shared clonotypes between healthy human individuals. Overall study results and limits: The study found lower generation probabilities in non-shared clonotypes than in those shared by all four donors.

In germline, CDR1 is SEHNR, CDR2 FQNEAQ (reference sequence). The CDR3 extends over 16 amino acids. The germline V and J ends were trimmed by 5 bases and 8 bases, with 21 bases remaining between them. HIV-negative, healthy adults without recent acute infections or vaccinations were the donors. Genomic DNA of every subset was divided equally among multiple immunoSEQ plates. Repertoires were generated with immunoSEQ multiplex PCR, while TCRdb's copy carries only in-frame clones and drops some. The table lists about 1.5 million clones, roughly 96% of them singletons. The chain couples TRBV7-9 to TRBJ1-4; tentatively, D is TRBD1 (5 bases). The sample consisted of naive CD4+ T cells sorted from blood. Specified subset: CD45RA+ positively selected. The sequence derives from a man aged 25-45 years in good health. The CDR3 DNA is TGTGCCAGCAGCGCATGGGACGCCGGCATGCAGGAAAAACTGTTTTTT. Amino acids: CASSAWDAGMQEKLFF.